The entry below describes one T cell receptor beta chain. Its antigen is currently unknown. Recipients received nonmyeloablative bone marrow transplants from related graft donors, with transient mixed chimerism. Thawed PBMCs were FACS-sorted into unstimulated CD4+CD25+CD127- regulatory T cells, CD4+CD25- non-regulatory cells, CD4 and CD8 cells. Some clones are missing from TCRdb's copy, which holds only in-frame ones; the method was immunoSEQ multiplex PCR. The sample lists tens of thousands of clones, roughly 91% seen once, with about 1.4% in the top ten. The data belong to a study of Tregs in tolerant kidney transplant recipients. Study conclusions and caveats: Biological reproducibility was not directly addressed in this study. Validation in larger populations is needed because few patients were studied.

The germline V gene encodes CDR1 LNHDA and CDR2 SQIVND (reference sequence). V was pared by 4 bases and J by 7 bases, with 13 bases between. The CDR3 is 14 residues long. The chain employs TRBV19 and TRBJ1-4, with D maybe TRBD1 (6 bases). The receptor was derived from a human patient who received a combined kidney and bone marrow transplant. Some T cells may be supplied by the graft donor. The sequences come from CD4+ T cells from blood (PBMCs), collected 24 months after the transplant. The CDR3 coding sequence is TGTGCCAGTAGTAGGGGGCAGGGCATTGAAAAACTGTTTTTT. Its translation is CASSRGQGIEKLFF.